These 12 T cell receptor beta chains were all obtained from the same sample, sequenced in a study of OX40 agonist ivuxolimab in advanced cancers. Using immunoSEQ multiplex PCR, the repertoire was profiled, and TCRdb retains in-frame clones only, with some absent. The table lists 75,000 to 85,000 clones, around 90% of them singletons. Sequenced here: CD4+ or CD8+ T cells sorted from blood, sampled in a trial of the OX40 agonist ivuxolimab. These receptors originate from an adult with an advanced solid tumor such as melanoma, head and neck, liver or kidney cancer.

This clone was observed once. The CDR3 DNA is TGCAGCGTGGGAAACCGGGCGGGACTAGCGGGAACCGGGGAGCTGTTTTTT. It yields the protein CSVGNRAGLAGTGELFF. The rearrangement uses TRBV29-1 and TRBJ2-2; 13 nucleotides match TRBD2. The junction had 12 bases not matched to a gene; V was cut back by 6 bases and J by 5 bases. CDR3 size: 17 residues. Germline CDR1 SQVTM, CDR2 ANQGSEA.

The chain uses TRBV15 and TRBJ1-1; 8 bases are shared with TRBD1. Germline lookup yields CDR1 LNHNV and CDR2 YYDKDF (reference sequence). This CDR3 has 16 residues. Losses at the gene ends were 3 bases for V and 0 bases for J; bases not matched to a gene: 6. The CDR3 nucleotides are TGTGCCACCAGCAGTTACGCAGGGGGCGTGAACACTGAAGCTTTCTTT. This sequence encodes CATSSYAGGVNTEAFF.

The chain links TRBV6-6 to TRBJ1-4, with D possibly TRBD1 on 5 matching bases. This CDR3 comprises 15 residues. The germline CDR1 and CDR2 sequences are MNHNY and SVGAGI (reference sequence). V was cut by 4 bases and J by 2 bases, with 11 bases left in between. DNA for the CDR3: TGTGCCAGCAGTTCGATTAGGGGTACTAATGAAAAACTGTTTTTT. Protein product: CASSSIRGTNEKLFF.

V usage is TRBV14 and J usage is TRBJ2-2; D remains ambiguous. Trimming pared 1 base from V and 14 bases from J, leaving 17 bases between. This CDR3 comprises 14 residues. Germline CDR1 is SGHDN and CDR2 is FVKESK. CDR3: CASSQVVGGGSLFF. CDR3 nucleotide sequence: TGTGCCAGCAGCCAAGTCGTAGGCGGTGGGTCTCTGTTTTTT.

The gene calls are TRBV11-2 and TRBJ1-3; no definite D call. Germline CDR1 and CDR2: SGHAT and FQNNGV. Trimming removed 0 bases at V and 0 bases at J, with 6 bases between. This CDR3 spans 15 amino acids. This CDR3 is CASSLDLASGNTIYF. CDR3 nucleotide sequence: TGTGCCAGCAGCTTAGATCTAGCCTCTGGAAACACCATATATTTT.

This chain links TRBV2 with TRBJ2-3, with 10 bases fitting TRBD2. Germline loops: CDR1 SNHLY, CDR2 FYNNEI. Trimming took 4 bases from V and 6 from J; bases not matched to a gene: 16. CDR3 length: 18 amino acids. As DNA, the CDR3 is TGTGCCAGCAGTGGAAATCTAGGGACTAGCGAGAGAGGGGATACGCAGTATTTT. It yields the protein CASSGNLGTSERGDTQYF.

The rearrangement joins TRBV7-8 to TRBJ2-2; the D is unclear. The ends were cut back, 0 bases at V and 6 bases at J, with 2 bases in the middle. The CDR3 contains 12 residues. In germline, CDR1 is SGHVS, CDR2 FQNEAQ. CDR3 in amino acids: CASSLAAGELFF. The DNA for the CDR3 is TGTGCCAGCAGCTTAGCGGCCGGGGAGCTGTTTTTT.

The CDR3: CASSFSASGRNEQFF. The CDR3 DNA reads as TGTGCCAGCAGCTTTTCGGCTAGCGGGAGGAATGAGCAGTTCTTC. V gene TRBV7-2 combines with J gene TRBJ2-1; 11 positions agree with TRBD2. The V gene end was trimmed by 3 bases and the J gene end by 7 bases; junction bases not matched to a gene: 5. The CDR3 runs 15 residues. Per the germline V gene, CDR1 is SGHTA and CDR2 is FQGNSA.

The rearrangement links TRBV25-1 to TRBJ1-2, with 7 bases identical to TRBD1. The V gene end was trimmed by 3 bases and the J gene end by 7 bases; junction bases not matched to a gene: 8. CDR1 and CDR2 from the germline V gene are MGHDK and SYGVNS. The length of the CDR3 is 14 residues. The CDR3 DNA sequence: TGTGCCAGCAGTGAGGCCTCGTCAGGGGGTGGCTACACCTTC. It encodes CASSEASSGGGYTF.

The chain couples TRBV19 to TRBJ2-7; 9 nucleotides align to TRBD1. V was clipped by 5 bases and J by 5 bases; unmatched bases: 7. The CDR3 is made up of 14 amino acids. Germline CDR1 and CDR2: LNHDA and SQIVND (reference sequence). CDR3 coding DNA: TGTGCCAGTAGTTCCGGGACAGGGCGCCACGAGCAGTACTTC. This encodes CASSSGTGRHEQYF.

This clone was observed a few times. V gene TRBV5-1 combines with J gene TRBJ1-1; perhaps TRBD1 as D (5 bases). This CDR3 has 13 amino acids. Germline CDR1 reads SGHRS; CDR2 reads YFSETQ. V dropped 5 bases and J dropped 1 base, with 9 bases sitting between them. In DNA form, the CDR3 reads TGCGCCAGCAGTCACGGACAGAACACTGAAGCTTTCTTT. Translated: CASSHGQNTEAFF. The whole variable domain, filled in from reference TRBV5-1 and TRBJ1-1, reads KAGVTQTPRYLIKTRGQQVTLSCSPISGHRSVSWYQQTPGQGLQFLFEYFSETQRNKGNFPGRFSGRQFSNSRSEMNVSTLELGDSALYLCASSHGQNTEAFFGQGTRLTVV.

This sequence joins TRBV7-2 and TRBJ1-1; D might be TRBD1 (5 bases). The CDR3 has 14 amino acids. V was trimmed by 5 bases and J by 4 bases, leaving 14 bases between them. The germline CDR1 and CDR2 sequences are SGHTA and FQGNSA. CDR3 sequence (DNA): TGTGCCAGCAGCCCCGGGTGGGGGTTCACTGAAGCTTTCTTT. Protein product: CASSPGWGFTEAFF.